The 9 T cell receptor beta chains presented below share a single source sample, sequenced in a study of blood T cells in healthy people across ages (dated by TCRdb to the mid-2010s). The library was built by means of 5' RACE. The sequencer listed for this sample is Illumina HiSeq 2500. A second PCR of about 6 to 11 cycles was performed with a sample-barcoded 5' primer and a J-beta primer mix. TCRdb itself trimmed the public reads at Q25 with fastp, ran MiXCR and retained productive beta chains. Rows matching on CDR3 protein sequence are summarized as one entry with the most common DNA and genes. The sample yields roughly 570,000 distinct CDR3 sequences; approximately 27% were counted once. Jointly, the top ten make up about 18% of the sample. Source material: blood. Every receptor here comes from a woman aged 70-85 years in good health.

Notes on this clonotype: A much more abundant neighbour one base away suggests this may be a read error. In nucleotides, the CDR3 is TGCAGTGTTGAGGGGAATAAGAGCAGCACCTTC. It specifies CSVEGNKSSTF. J is TRBJ1-2 and V is TRBV20-1, with a weak D call TRBD1 (5 bases). The CDR3 is made up of 11 amino acids. The germline V and J ends were trimmed by 7 bases and 13 bases, with 19 bases remaining between them. In germline, CDR1 is DFQATT, CDR2 SNEGSKA (reference sequence).

This clonotype has more than one count but fewer than ten. V is TRBV6-5 and J is TRBJ2-3, with a possible D match to TRBD2 (6 bases). Germline CDR1 MNHEY, CDR2 SVGAGI. The CDR3 extends over 14 amino acids. V dropped 6 bases and J dropped 5 bases, with 15 bases sitting between them. The CDR3 DNA is TGTGCCAGCAGGCCCGGACTAAGTTTAGATACGCAGTATTTT. This translates into CASRPGLSLDTQYF.

V usage is TRBV6-6 and J usage is TRBJ2-6; D not resolved. Germline CDR1 MNHNY, CDR2 SVGAGI (reference sequence). The CDR3 covers 16 residues. V shed 6 bases and J shed 0 bases, with 12 bases lying between them. The CDR3 DNA reads as TGTGCCAGCAGATCAAACAGAGACTCTGGGGCCAACGTCCTGACTTTC. Amino acid sequence: CASRSNRDSGANVLTF.

This clonotype was seen more than once but under ten times. The CDR3 coding sequence is TGTGCCAGCAGCTTTAGCCAAAATGAAAAACTGTTTTTT. It translates to CASSFSQNEKLFF. This sequence joins TRBV7-2 and TRBJ1-4; D not certain. This CDR3 comprises 13 residues. Germline CDR1 and CDR2: SGHTA and FQGNSA. Trimming took off 3 bases at V and 5 bases at J, with 7 bases between the two ends. The full variable domain, in which reference TRBV7-2 and TRBJ1-4 provide the parts outside the CDR3, is GAGVSQSPSNKVTEKGKDVELRCDPISGHTALYWYRQSLGQGLEFLIYFQGNSAPDKSGLPSDRFSAERTGGSVSTLTIQRTQQEDSAVYLCASSFSQNEKLFFGSGTQLSVL.

This clonotype was counted a few times. Germline and junction disagree at one end, which may indicate a read error. The chain couples TRBV12-3 or TRBV12-4 to TRBJ2-5; tentatively, D is TRBD2 (5 bases). This CDR3 contains 13 residues. CDR3 loop: CASSRGWQETRYF. Written as DNA, the CDR3 is TGTGCCAGCAGCCGGGGTTGGCAAGAGACCCGGTACTTC.

A few counts support this clonotype. DNA for the CDR3: TGTGCCAGCAGCTTAATGGCAGGGGGCTTGGATGAGCAGTTCTTC. It codes for CASSLMAGGLDEQFF. This chain links TRBV7-9 with TRBJ2-5, with 8 bases fitting TRBD1. TRBJ2-1 explains the end of the DNA better; the J call may be wrong. From germline, CDR1 is SEHNR and CDR2 FQNEAQ (reference sequence). This CDR3 is built from 15 residues.

This clonotype was observed a few times. The chain couples TRBV6-1 to TRBJ2-1; TRBD1 agrees at 8 bases. Germline CDR1 MNHNS, CDR2 SASEGT. The CDR3 has 16 amino acids. V trimming: 1 base; J trimming: 3 bases; junction bases outside the gene matches: 5. DNA for the CDR3: TGTGCCAGCAGTGAAGGGCAGGGGGCCCACTACAATGAGCAGTTCTTC. This gives the protein CASSEGQGAHYNEQFF.

Only a few counts were recorded for this clonotype. The chain recombines TRBV18 with TRBJ2-5; D perhaps matches TRBD1 (6 bases). V lost 6 bases to trimming and J lost 5 bases, with 16 bases between them. The CDR3 has 14 residues. Germline-derived CDR1 and CDR2 are KGHSH and LQKENI. CDR3: CASSPQSGAETQYF. The CDR3 DNA is TGTGCCAGCTCCCCTCAATCAGGGGCGGAGACCCAGTACTTC.

This chain uses TRBV4-2 with TRBJ2-4; D call uncertain. The V end lost 1 base, the J end lost 0 bases, and 10 bases lay between the germline ends. Germline CDR1 reads LGHNA; CDR2 reads YNFKEQ. The CDR3 has 16 amino acids. The CDR3 DNA follows: TGTGCCAGCAGCCAAGGAAGTGCCATAGCCAAAAACATTCAGTACTTC. It codes for CASSQGSAIAKNIQYF.